A selection of T cell receptor beta chains follows, all from one sample in a study of vaccination effects on CD4 cells after COVID-19. These TCRs' antigens remain unknown. The table came from immunoSEQ multiplex PCR; TCRdb's copy has only in-frame clones and leaves some out. This table holds 20,000 or so clones, around 76% found once. Sequences were derived from CD4+ T cells from PBMCs cultured with HCoV-229E spike peptides, sampled after COVID-19 vaccination. The receptors were sampled from a human donor who received a COVID-19 vaccine. The CDR3 runs from the conserved cysteine through the conserved F or W. D genes are given only for firm matches. Not all rows give a size; the values are once, few, many and, for expanded clones, a class.

CDR3 DNA: TGTGCCAGCAGGAAGAACGAGGGGATAGGAGGCTATGGCTACACCTTC
CDR3 protein: CASRKNEGIGGYGYTF
clone size: .
D gene: .
V gene: TRBV2
J gene: TRBJ1-2

CDR3 DNA: TGTGCCAGCAGCATCGACAGGGGCGATAATGAAAAACTGTTTTTT
CDR3 protein: CASSIDRGDNEKLFF
clone size: .
D gene: TRBD1
V gene: TRBV7-8
J gene: TRBJ1-4

CDR3 DNA: TGTGCCAGCAGTTATTTGTTAGGGCTGAGGTCCTACGAGCAGTACTTC
CDR3 protein: CASSYLLGLRSYEQYF
clone size: .
D gene: .
V gene: TRBV6-6
J gene: TRBJ2-7

CDR3 DNA: TGTGCCAGCAGCTTAAGTAACTATGGCTACACCTTC
CDR3 protein: CASSLSNYGYTF
clone size: .
D gene: .
V gene: TRBV12-3/TRBV12-4
J gene: TRBJ1-2

CDR3 DNA: TGCGCCAGCAGTACTATCATGTCGAACACTGAAGCTTTCTTT
CDR3 protein: CASSTIMSNTEAFF
clone size: .
D gene: .
V gene: TRBV10-2
J gene: TRBJ1-1

CDR3 DNA: TGTGCCAGCAGCCAAGACCGAAGCGGGGAAGAGACCCAGTACTTC
CDR3 protein: CASSQDRSGEETQYF
clone size: .
D gene: TRBD2
V gene: TRBV14
J gene: TRBJ2-5

CDR3 DNA: TGCGCCAGCAGTGAGGAATCGGGGCTCTCGGGGGAGACCCAGTACTTC
CDR3 protein: CASSEESGLSGETQYF
clone size: .
D gene: .
V gene: TRBV10-1
J gene: TRBJ2-5

CDR3 DNA: TGTGCCAGCAGCCCGATGGGAGGAGAGACCCAGTACTTC
CDR3 protein: CASSPMGGETQYF
clone size: .
D gene: .
V gene: TRBV3-1/TRBV3-2
J gene: TRBJ2-5

CDR3 DNA: TGTGCCAGCAGTGTTGGGGATACGCAGTATTTT
CDR3 protein: CASSVGDTQYF
clone size: few
D gene: .
V gene: TRBV6-4
J gene: TRBJ2-3

CDR3 DNA: TGCGCCAGCAGCTTGGTCGGGACAGGGGCCCACGAGCAGTACTTC
CDR3 protein: CASSLVGTGAHEQYF
clone size: .
D gene: TRBD1
V gene: TRBV5-1
J gene: TRBJ2-7

CDR3 DNA: TGCGCCAGCAGCCCCGGCCCAACTGGGGAGACCCAGTACTTC
CDR3 protein: CASSPGPTGETQYF
clone size: .
D gene: .
V gene: TRBV5-1
J gene: TRBJ2-5

CDR3 DNA: TGTGCCTGGAGTGGGGGACGCGGCACCGGGGAGCTGTTTTTT
CDR3 protein: CAWSGGRGTGELFF
clone size: .
D gene: .
V gene: TRBV30
J gene: TRBJ2-2

CDR3 DNA: TGTGCCAGCAGCTTAGTCGGGGTAACGGCCTACGAGCAGTACTTC
CDR3 protein: CASSLVGVTAYEQYF
clone size: .
D gene: .
V gene: TRBV7-2
J gene: TRBJ2-7

CDR3 DNA: TGTGCCAGCAGTTTAGTTTTAGACTCCCTCCACTTT
CDR3 protein: CASSLVLDSLHF
clone size: .
D gene: .
V gene: TRBV12-3/TRBV12-4
J gene: TRBJ1-6

CDR3 DNA: TGTGCCAGCAGTACCGGGACAGGGGGCGCGGGTACCTATGGCTACACCTTC
CDR3 protein: CASSTGTGGAGTYGYTF
clone size: .
D gene: TRBD1
V gene: TRBV5-4
J gene: TRBJ1-2

CDR3 DNA: TGTGCCAGCAGTTTTCGGGGATTATACAAAAACATTCAGTACTTC
CDR3 protein: CASSFRGLYKNIQYF
clone size: .
D gene: .
V gene: TRBV6-2/TRBV6-3
J gene: TRBJ2-4

CDR3 DNA: TGTGCCAGTTCCGAGGGACAGGGATTTGGCTACACCTTC
CDR3 protein: CASSEGQGFGYTF
clone size: .
D gene: TRBD1
V gene: TRBV6-4
J gene: TRBJ1-2

CDR3 DNA: TGTGCCAGTAGTATAGTAGGAGGGGATAATCAGCCCCAGCATTTT
CDR3 protein: CASSIVGGDNQPQHF
clone size: few
D gene: .
V gene: TRBV19
J gene: TRBJ1-5

CDR3 DNA: TGTGCCAGCAGCAAAGGGGGGGACATCCACGAGCAGTACTTC
CDR3 protein: CASSKGGDIHEQYF
clone size: .
D gene: .
V gene: TRBV21-1
J gene: TRBJ2-7

CDR3 DNA: TGTGCCAGCAGTTACTCCCGACAGGGGAATCAGCCCCAGCATTTT
CDR3 protein: CASSYSRQGNQPQHF
clone size: few
D gene: TRBD1
V gene: TRBV6-5
J gene: TRBJ1-5